The source of this T cell receptor beta chain is a study of blood T cell repertoires in COVID-19. Study details: COVID-19 samples collected from the United States, Italy and Spain covered acute and convalescent phases.

As to this clone: One end of the junction varies from germline; a read error may be responsible.

In the authors' methods: By means of reference gene primer amplification, nucleated cell counts were estimated. Repertoires were generated with immunoSEQ multiplex PCR, while TCRdb's copy carries only in-frame clones and drops some. That table is the source of V, J and clone size, and D and trimming were worked out from the DNA. The data show 150,000 or so clones, with 80% to 90% seen just once and around 8% held by the top ten. Enrolled during active infection, Seattle patients were then followed longitudinally. In germline, CDR1 is MNHEY, CDR2 SMNVEV (reference sequence). The length of the CDR3 is 17 residues.

The chain has TRBV27 and TRBJ1-1; the D gene is possibly TRBD1 (6 bases). This TCR was recovered from a woman aged 55-69 years with COVID-19, enrolled during active disease. Sequenced input: peripheral blood. For the CDR3, the DNA is TGTGCCAACAGTCCAAATCCCGACAGGACAATGAACACTGAAGCTTTCTTT. Translating it yields CANSPNPDRTMNTEAFF.